This T cell receptor beta chain was found in a study of PD-1 blockade in classical Hodgkin lymphoma. The study's findings and limits: Unlike CD8+ TCR diversity, which did not rise significantly by C4D1, CD4+ TCR diversity did. Undefined causes, possibly disease activity or prior therapy, underlie the repertoire differences.

The J segment lost 1 base and the V segment lost 1 base, leaving 10 bases of the junction unmatched. The CDR3 extends over 17 amino acids. The V gene's germline CDR1 is SGHVS and CDR2 FNYEAQ. This clone came up once. What it binds is unknown. The method was immunoSEQ multiplex PCR; TCRdb's version includes in-frame clones alone and lacks a portion of them. This table holds 55,000 to 75,000 clones, approximately 94% found once. With no exception, relapse followed autologous stem cell transplantation in all patients, and brentuximab vedotin exposure varied. Progressive disease, partial response or complete response was each patient's best response.

Sequences were derived from peripheral blood mononuclear cells (PBMCs), sampled at baseline. The sequence was obtained from a human donor with classical Hodgkin lymphoma. The chain carries TRBV7-6 and TRBJ2-7, with 7 positions matching TRBD1. CDR3 DNA: TGTGCCAGCAGCTTAGTGGCGTCAGGGGGTGGATCCTACGAGCAGTACTTC. It encodes CASSLVASGGGSYEQYF.